This TCR beta chain was found in a study of vaccination effects on CD4 cells after COVID-19. Following 10 days of culture, CD4+ T cells were isolated. Participants were vaccinated with two doses of either the BNT162b2 or mRNA-1273 vaccine. People in the vaccine group had not been infected with SARS-CoV-2 before, and their nucleocapsid antibodies were negative. Half the medium was swapped for IL-2 medium on days 3 and 7. Study-wide results and caveats: After vaccination of healthy people, only 1 of 255 vaccine-induced clones cross-reacted with common cold coronaviruses. At late timepoints after vaccination, vaccine- and infection-induced clones shrank markedly.

In regard to this clone: What it binds is not known.

Losses at the gene ends were 2 bases for V and 3 bases for J; bases not matched to a gene: 15. Germline V gene data show CDR1 as MNHNS and CDR2 as SASEGT. This CDR3 has 18 residues. Produced via immunoSEQ multiplex PCR; TCRdb's table is partial and in-frame only. The data contain approximately 37,000 clones, about 62% of them singletons. The origin of this receptor is a human donor who received a COVID-19 vaccine. This specimen was CD4+ T cells from PBMCs cultured without peptide, taken after COVID-19 vaccination. The chain uses TRBV6-1 and TRBJ2-7, with 8 nucleotides matching TRBD1. CDR3 protein: CASSESLQGQVRVYEQYF. Here the CDR3 DNA reads TGTGCCAGCAGTGAATCTCTCCAGGGACAGGTTCGAGTCTACGAGCAGTACTTC.